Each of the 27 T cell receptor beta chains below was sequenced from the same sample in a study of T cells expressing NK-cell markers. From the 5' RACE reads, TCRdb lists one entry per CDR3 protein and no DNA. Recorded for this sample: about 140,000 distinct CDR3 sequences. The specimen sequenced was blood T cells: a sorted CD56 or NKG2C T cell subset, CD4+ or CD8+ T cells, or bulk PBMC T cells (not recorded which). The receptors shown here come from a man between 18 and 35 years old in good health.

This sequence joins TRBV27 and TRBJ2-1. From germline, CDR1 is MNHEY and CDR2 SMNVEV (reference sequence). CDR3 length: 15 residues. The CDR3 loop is CASSLYRSSYNEQFF.

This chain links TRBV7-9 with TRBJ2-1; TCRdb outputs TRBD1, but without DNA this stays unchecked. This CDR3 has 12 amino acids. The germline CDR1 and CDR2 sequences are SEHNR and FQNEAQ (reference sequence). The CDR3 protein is CASSLVGVEQFF.

CDR3 residues: CASSLAHLMTVSYEQYF. The rearrangement links TRBV5-5 to TRBJ2-7; TCRdb returns TRBD1, unconfirmable since there is no DNA. Germline V gene sequence: CDR1 SGHKS, CDR2 YYEKEE (reference sequence). CDR3 length equals 17 residues.

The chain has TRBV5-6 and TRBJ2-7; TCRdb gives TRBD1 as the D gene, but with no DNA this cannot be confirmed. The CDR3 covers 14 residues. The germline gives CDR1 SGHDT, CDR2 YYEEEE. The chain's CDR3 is CASSSYGIPYEQYF.

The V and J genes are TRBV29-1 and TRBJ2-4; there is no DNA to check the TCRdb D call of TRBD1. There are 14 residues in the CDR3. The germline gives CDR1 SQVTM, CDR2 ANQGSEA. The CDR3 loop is CSVGALGQGNIQYF. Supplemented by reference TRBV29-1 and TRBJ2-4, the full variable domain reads SAVISQKPSRDICQRGTSLTIQCQVDSQVTMMFWYRQQPGQSLTLIATANQGSEATYESGFVIDKFPISRPNLTFSTLTVSNMSPEDSSIYLCSVGALGQGNIQYFGAGTRLSVL.

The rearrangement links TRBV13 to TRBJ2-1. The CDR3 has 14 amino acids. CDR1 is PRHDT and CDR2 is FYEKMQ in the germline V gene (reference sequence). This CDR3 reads CASSLTQLGDEQFF.

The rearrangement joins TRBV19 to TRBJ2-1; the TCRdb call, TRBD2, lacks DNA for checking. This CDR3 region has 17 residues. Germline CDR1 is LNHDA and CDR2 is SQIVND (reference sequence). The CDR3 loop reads CASSIIVLEAPRDEQFF.

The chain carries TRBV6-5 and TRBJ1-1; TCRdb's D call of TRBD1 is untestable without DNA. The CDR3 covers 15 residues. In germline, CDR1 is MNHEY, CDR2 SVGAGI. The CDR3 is CASRDTRDKNTEAFF.

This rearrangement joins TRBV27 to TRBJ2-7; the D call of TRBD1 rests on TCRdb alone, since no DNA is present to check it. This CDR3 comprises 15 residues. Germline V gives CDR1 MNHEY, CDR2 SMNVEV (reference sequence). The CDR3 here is CASSLQDKGSYEQYF.

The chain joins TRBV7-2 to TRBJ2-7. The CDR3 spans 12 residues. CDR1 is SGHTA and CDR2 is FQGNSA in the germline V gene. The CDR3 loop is CASSPQLVEQYF.

This CDR3 is CASSLEREGANNEQFF. This chain uses TRBV13 with TRBJ2-1; absent DNA, TCRdb's TRBD2 call cannot be checked. The CDR3 loop spans 16 amino acids. Looked up from germline, CDR1 is PRHDT and CDR2 is FYEKMQ (reference sequence).

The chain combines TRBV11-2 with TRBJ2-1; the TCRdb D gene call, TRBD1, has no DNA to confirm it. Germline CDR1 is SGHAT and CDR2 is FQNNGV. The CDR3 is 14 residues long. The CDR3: CASSSQGRVDEQFF.

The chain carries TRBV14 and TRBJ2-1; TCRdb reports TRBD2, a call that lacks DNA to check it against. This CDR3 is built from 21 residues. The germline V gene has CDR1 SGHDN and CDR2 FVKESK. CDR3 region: CASSQDEEGGPVLQPYNEQFF.

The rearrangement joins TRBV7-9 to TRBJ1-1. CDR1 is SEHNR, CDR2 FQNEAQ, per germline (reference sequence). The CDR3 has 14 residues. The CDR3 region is CASSYDMTGTEAFF.

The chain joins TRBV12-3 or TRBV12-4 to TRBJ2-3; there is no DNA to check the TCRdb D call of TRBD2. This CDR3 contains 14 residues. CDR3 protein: CASSLLPSGDTQYF.

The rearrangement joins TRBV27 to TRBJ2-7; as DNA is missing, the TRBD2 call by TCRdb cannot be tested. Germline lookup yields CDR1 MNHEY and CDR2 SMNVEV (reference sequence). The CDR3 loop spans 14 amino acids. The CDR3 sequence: CASSLNLADYEQYF.

This CDR3 reads CASSQVDSYQTETQYF. This chain links TRBV14 with TRBJ2-5; TCRdb names TRBD1, which stays unverified in the absence of DNA. The V gene's germline CDR1 is SGHDN and CDR2 FVKESK. The length of the CDR3 is 16 residues.

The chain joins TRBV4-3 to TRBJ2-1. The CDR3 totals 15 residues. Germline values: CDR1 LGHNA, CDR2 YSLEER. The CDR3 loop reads CASSQGRIVPNEQFF.

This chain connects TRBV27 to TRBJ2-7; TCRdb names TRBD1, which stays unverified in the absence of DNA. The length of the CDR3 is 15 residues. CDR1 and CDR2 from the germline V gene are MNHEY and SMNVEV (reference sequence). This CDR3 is CASSTRDSPSYEQYF.

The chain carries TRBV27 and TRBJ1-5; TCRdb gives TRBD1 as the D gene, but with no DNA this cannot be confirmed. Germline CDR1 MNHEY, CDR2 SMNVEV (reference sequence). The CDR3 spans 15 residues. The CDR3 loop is CASSYQGIGNQPQHF.

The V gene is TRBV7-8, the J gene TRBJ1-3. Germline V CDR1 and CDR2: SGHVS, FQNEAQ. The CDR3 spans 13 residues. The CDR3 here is CASSSTPGNTIYF.

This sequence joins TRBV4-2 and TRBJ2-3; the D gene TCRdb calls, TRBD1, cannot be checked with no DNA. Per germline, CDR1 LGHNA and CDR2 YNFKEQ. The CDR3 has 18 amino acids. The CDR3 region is CASSQDTRGTGFTDTQYF.

CDR3 in amino acids: CASSLRPGAPGLGGDYNEQFF. The rearrangement uses TRBV11-2 and TRBJ2-1; the D gene TCRdb calls, TRBD2, cannot be checked with no DNA. Germline V gene sequence: CDR1 SGHAT, CDR2 FQNNGV. The CDR3 loop spans 21 amino acids.

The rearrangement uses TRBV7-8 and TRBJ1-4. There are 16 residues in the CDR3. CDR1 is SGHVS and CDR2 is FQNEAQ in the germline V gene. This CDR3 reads CASSLYTKATNEKLFF.

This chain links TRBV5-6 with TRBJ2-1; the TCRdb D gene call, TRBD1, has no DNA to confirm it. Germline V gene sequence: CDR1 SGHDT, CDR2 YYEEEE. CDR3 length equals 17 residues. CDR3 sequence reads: CASSLRVGQTIYNEQFF.

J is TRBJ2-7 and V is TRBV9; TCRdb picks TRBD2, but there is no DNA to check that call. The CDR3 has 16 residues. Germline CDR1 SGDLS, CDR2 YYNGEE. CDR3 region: CASSVGGSGISLEQYF.

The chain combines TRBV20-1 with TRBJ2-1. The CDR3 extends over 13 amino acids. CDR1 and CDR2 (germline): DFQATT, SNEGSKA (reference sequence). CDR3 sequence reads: CSARDNEHHEQFF.